The 16 T cell receptor beta chains below all came from one sample that was sequenced in a study of beta chain features in type 1 diabetes. The investigators reverse transcribed all of the isolated RNA, so they sequenced expressed TCRB transcripts. TCRdb keeps only in-frame clones here, not all; method: immunoSEQ multiplex PCR. The sample has 130,000 to 150,000 clones; 7% to 10% are singletons. The sequenced material came from central memory CD4+ T cells from blood. The receptors stem from a man between 18 and 35 years old in good health.

This clone was seen more than once but under ten times. The J gene is TRBJ1-1, the V gene TRBV29-1; D gene ambiguous. Germline V lookup: CDR1 SQVTM, CDR2 ANQGSEA. Trimming cost V 6 bases and J 7 bases, with 12 bases left between them. This CDR3 has 11 residues. The CDR3 nucleotides read TGCAGCGTGGCACCAGCGTATGAAGCTTTCTTT. It translates to CSVAPAYEAFF. The full variable domain, in which reference TRBV29-1 and TRBJ1-1 provide the parts outside the CDR3, is SAVISQKPSRDICQRGTSLTIQCQVDSQVTMMFWYRQQPGQSLTLIATANQGSEATYESGFVIDKFPISRPNLTFSTLTVSNMSPEDSSIYLCSVAPAYEAFFGQGTRLTVV.

The rearrangement links TRBV11-3 to TRBJ2-1; perhaps TRBD2 as D (6 bases). The CDR3 loop spans 14 amino acids. Looked up from germline, CDR1 is SGHNT and CDR2 is YENEEA. Trimming stripped 5 bases from V and 4 bases from J, with 12 bases between. The CDR3 DNA sequence: TGTGCCAGCAGCGTCGCTAGCGAGTACAATGAGCAGTTCTTC. Amino acid sequence: CASSVASEYNEQFF.

A few counts support this clone. The V and J genes are TRBV5-5 and TRBJ2-4; 10 bases line up with TRBD1. J was trimmed by 9 bases and V by 0 bases; bases with no gene match: 6. CDR3 length: 15 amino acids. CDR1 is SGHKS and CDR2 is YYEKEE in the germline V gene (reference sequence). CDR3 in amino acids: CASSLGGTGVGIQYF. CDR3 sequence (DNA): TGTGCCAGCAGCTTGGGCGGGACAGGGGTTGGCATTCAGTACTTC.

This clone was detected only a few times. The gene calls are TRBV7-8 and TRBJ2-6; TRBD1 agrees at 7 bases. The trim removed 5 bases at V and 2 bases at J, leaving 6 bases unmatched. This CDR3 spans 16 amino acids. The V gene's germline CDR1 is SGHVS and CDR2 FQNEAQ. Here the CDR3 reads CASSMTGWAGANVLTF. The CDR3 DNA reads as TGTGCCAGCAGCATGACAGGGTGGGCTGGGGCCAACGTCCTGACTTTC.

The chain recombines TRBV11-2 with TRBJ2-5, with TRBD1 identical over 9 bases. The end of the DNA fits TRBJ2-7 better, so the J call may be wrong. The CDR3 runs 15 residues. Germline V CDR1 and CDR2: SGHAT, FQNNGV. CDR3 protein: CASSRLTGTGNEQYF. The CDR3 coding sequence is TGTGCCAGCAGCCGATTGACCGGGACAGGGAACGAGCAGTACTTC.

The chain is built from TRBV15 and TRBJ2-1; no clear D gene. The CDR3 sequence is 12 residues long. V lost 4 bases to trimming and J lost 7 bases, with 8 bases between them. Germline V gene sequence: CDR1 LNHNV, CDR2 YYDKDF (reference sequence). The CDR3 here is CATSMLENEQFF. As DNA, the CDR3 is TGTGCCACCAGCATGTTAGAGAATGAGCAGTTCTTC.

V and J are TRBV28 and TRBJ2-5; D not certain. The end of the DNA is better explained by TRBJ2-7, so the J call may be wrong. Germline V CDR1 and CDR2: MDHEN, SYDVKM. CDR3 size: 12 residues. The chain's CDR3 is CASSLTDYEQYF. In DNA, the CDR3 is TGTGCCAGCAGTTTGACGGACTACGAGCAGTACTTC.

The V gene is TRBV5-5, the J gene TRBJ2-3, with D unresolved. CDR1 SGHKS and CDR2 YYEKEE come from the germline V gene (reference sequence). The V gene lost 0 bases and the J gene lost 5 bases, with 10 bases spanning the gap. The CDR3 is 14 residues long. CDR3 DNA sequence: TGTGCCAGCAGCTTGGCCCAAATCGGAGATACGCAGTATTTT. Translating it yields CASSLAQIGDTQYF.

The V gene is TRBV27, the J gene TRBJ1-5; TRBD1 agrees at 10 bases. This CDR3 is 19 amino acids long. V trimming: 5 bases; J trimming: 2 bases; junction bases outside the gene matches: 15. CDR1 and CDR2 from the germline V gene are MNHEY and SMNVEV (reference sequence). CDR3 sequence reads: CASSPNLIGTGVGNQPQHF. CDR3 in DNA: TGTGCCAGCAGTCCAAACTTAATTGGGACAGGGGTCGGCAATCAGCCCCAGCATTTT.

Only a few counts were recorded for this clone. V is TRBV6-1 and J is TRBJ1-5; no clear D gene. Germline V gene sequence: CDR1 MNHNS, CDR2 SASEGT. The CDR3 is 13 amino acids. V gave up 4 bases and J gave up 4 bases, with 8 bases separating them. CDR3 coding DNA: TGTGCCAGCAGTGTTCGAGGGAATCAGCCCCAGCATTTT. As protein: CASSVRGNQPQHF.

This clone was seen a few times. V usage is TRBV5-4 and J usage is TRBJ1-2; 7 bases line up with TRBD1. Germline V gene lookup returns CDR1 SGHNT and CDR2 YYREEE (reference sequence). J gave up 4 bases and V 5 bases, and 8 bases lay outside the gene matches. The CDR3 spans 14 residues. The CDR3 protein is CASRGQTLGYGYTF. CDR3 DNA sequence: TGTGCCAGCAGGGGACAGACCCTCGGCTATGGCTACACCTTC.

This clone was picked up a small number of times. The rearrangement joins TRBV11-2 to TRBJ2-2; a possible D gene is TRBD1 (6 bases). The CDR3 covers 14 residues. CDR1 and CDR2 (germline): SGHAT, FQNNGV. Trimming removed 3 bases at V and 7 bases at J, with 12 bases between. The DNA for the CDR3 is TGTGCCAGCAGCTTTACAGGGTTCAGCGGGGAGCTGTTTTTT. Residues: CASSFTGFSGELFF. Full variable domain (rest looked up from reference TRBV11-2 and TRBJ2-2): EAGVAQSPRYKIIEKRQSVAFWCNPISGHATLYWYQQILGQGPKLLIQFQNNGVVDDSQLPKDRFSAERLKGVDSTLKIQPAKLEDSAVYLCASSFTGFSGELFFGEGSRLTVL.

This clone was observed a few times. The J gene is TRBJ2-2, the V gene TRBV19; perhaps TRBD1 as D (6 bases). The germline V and J ends were trimmed by 11 bases and 6 bases, with 13 bases remaining between them. This CDR3 has 12 amino acids. Germline CDR1 is LNHDA and CDR2 is SQIVND (reference sequence). The CDR3 coding sequence is TGTGCCTTTCGTGGGGGCCCCGGGGAGCTGTTTTTT. Protein product: CAFRGGPGELFF.

As concerns this clone: Other nucleotide sequences in the sample specify the same CDR3. The gene calls are TRBV5-4 and TRBJ2-5; TRBD2 matches at 12 bases. Per the germline V gene, CDR1 is SGHNT and CDR2 is YYREEE (reference sequence). The CDR3 spans 16 residues. V lost 4 bases and J lost 2; bases outside the gene matches: 6. CDR3 loop: CASSTRLAGAQETQYF. CDR3 DNA: TGTGCCAGCAGCACCCGACTAGCGGGGGCTCAAGAGACCCAGTACTTC.

This chain uses TRBV7-3 with TRBJ2-2; no clear D. Germline-derived CDR1 and CDR2 are SGHTA and FQGTGA. The CDR3 runs to 13 residues. Trimming left V 2 bases short and J 6 bases short, with 7 bases between. CDR3: CASSLFESGELFF. The CDR3, as DNA: TGTGCCAGCAGCTTATTTGAGTCCGGGGAGCTGTTTTTT.

This clone has at least ten counts. The chain employs TRBV30 and TRBJ1-5; 10 bases align to TRBD1. CDR3 length: 14 amino acids. Germline V gene lookup returns CDR1 GTSNPN and CDR2 SVGIG (reference sequence). V lost 1 base to trimming and J lost 7 bases; unmatched junction nucleotides: 4. The DNA of the CDR3 is TGTGCCTGGAGTGGGGGACAGGGGTACCAGCCCCAGCATTTT. Translation: CAWSGGQGYQPQHF.